Sequencing of this T cell receptor (beta chain) was carried out in a study of cytomegalovirus exposure and HLA in healthy donors (dated by TCRdb to the late 2010s). For the study in its entirety: An earlier analysis of a few hundred of the donors reported about 260 Gb of sequence data and 100 million to 120 million unique TCR beta sequences obtained from about 180 million T cells. Approximately 300 gigabases of sequencing data and about 92 million unique TCR sequences made up an early release that covered about 640 HLA-typed donors. The genetic ancestry cluster associated with self-reported Caucasian donors included 65% to 90% of the approximately 430 genotyped donors. The study aimed to test whether signatures of past pathogen exposure could be identified by cataloging public T cell receptors. The study profiled the T cell repertoires of 550 to 700 subjects by immunosequencing and related them to cytomegalovirus serostatus. Besides the first cohort of under 700 subjects, a separate validation cohort made up of roughly 130 different subjects was used. The study combined high-throughput TCR immunosequencing, statistical association of individual TCRs with disease status, and machine learning to predict cytomegalovirus infection status. In a later analysis, previously published TCR beta repertoires from 500 to 750 donors were re-analyzed and high-resolution HLA genotyping was added so that TCR occurrence patterns could be studied. Rather than drawing on any new phenotypic data, the later analysis identified candidate immune exposures from TCR beta sequences and the way those sequences occurred across donors. An earlier analysis of 500 to 650 of the donors applied high-throughput TCR beta sequencing to assess whether each TCR beta V gene segment acted as functional or pseudogenic. Donor age, sex, ethnicity and CMV serostatus were compiled alongside the repertoire data. A later genetic analysis used genome-wide SNP genotypes for about 65% of the roughly 670 donors, treating that subset as a discovery cohort. Every repertoire in the discovery cohort had been generated on one and the same sequencing platform. Both class I and class II loci were covered by HLA typing, at four-digit resolution. The number of typed donors differed by locus: roughly 629-640 for A, B, C, DRB1 and DQB1; approximately 520 for DQA1; approximately 600 for DPA1; and around 490 for DPB1. A handful of DR-DQ haplotypes were handled as single units for association and clustering because linkage in the cohort was strong. Among around 400 genotyped donors of the cohort, an average of about 240,000 unique TCR beta nucleotide sequences was sequenced per donor, of which approximately 18% were non-productive. Paper-wide results and their limitations: Three of the identified cytomegalovirus-associated TCR beta chains were confirmed in vitro to be specific for cytomegalovirus antigens. In the study, about 150 TCR beta chains were listed as associated with cytomegalovirus. Across donors, most TCR sequences were observed very rarely, whereas some public TCRs were present in many individuals. Compared with the approximately 720-donor mean, donors in an Asian-associated ancestry cluster had fewer N-insertions in productive TCRs, according to a later genetic analysis. V-gene and J-gene trimming of TCR beta chains was associated with a missense DCLRE1C variant in a later genetic analysis, and the association was replicated in an independent cohort. A further reported finding was that TCR beta sequences accurately predicted the HLA-A and HLA-B alleles for most subjects in the first cohort. When HLA alleles, especially DR and DQ, strongly co-occurred, attributing TCR associations to individual alleles was difficult. The presence/absence analyses assumed that sequencing depth was roughly uniform across donors, and that assumption may not be true. Correlated functional status among segregating V segments might reflect linkage disequilibrium, but an unknown experimental factor could not be ruled out. For the cohort, immune exposure information was limited to CMV serostatus. Because HLA typing was missing for some donors at each locus, association tests included only the typed subset. Most CMV-associated TCR beta chains appeared to be HLA-restricted in a later analysis, and the HLA associations seemed to be driven largely by CMV exposure. Fewer than 20 rarely observed V segments, including chromosome 9 orphons, were excluded from the earlier analysis of several hundred of the donors because counts were too low. In a later analysis, HLA-associated TCR beta chains were found to be more clonally expanded and to have lower generation probabilities than equally common non-associated chains. A cluster of highly shared sequence variants was judged likely to represent a technical artifact of the sequencing pipeline. Some IMGT-functional V segments, including TRBV6-2 and TRBV6-3, could not be distinguished by the 87-base-pair reads and were therefore excluded. Cytomegalovirus status was reported to be diagnosed by the classifier with high specificity and sensitivity in both the original and validation cohorts. An earlier analysis of approximately 500 of the donors showed that most TCR beta V segments appeared in productive rearrangements either about 87% or about 30% of the time, which broadly matched IMGT annotations. A later analysis found that TCR association rates varied across HLA loci, with DRB1 alleles showing the most associated TCRs and HLA-C alleles the fewest. At a false discovery rate of 0.05, a later analysis linked about 16,000 TCR beta sequences to specific HLA alleles. Several of the top co-occurrence clusters appeared to be linked to parvovirus B19, influenza, CMV and Epstein-Barr virus, according to a later analysis. The cohort was sequenced for TCR beta chains only, and without alpha or paired-chain data the features that could be detected were limited. It was suggested by the authors that the approach could potentially be generalized to other disease states and immunological phenotypes.

The library was built by means of the immunoSEQ multiplex PCR assay. A mixture of 60 forward primers for TCR Vbeta segments and 13 reverse primers for TCR Jbeta segments was used in the multiplex PCR. Amplification of the CDR3 region of rearranged TCR beta genes was performed with a multiplex PCR assay on genomic DNA. Amplified TCR beta libraries were sequenced as 87-base-pair reads on the Illumina HiSeq System. The study's processing was this. In a later analysis, 77 million or so unique TCR beta chains were counted across the roughly 610 repertoires, and roughly 9.9 million of these chains were shared by at least two donors. Raw reads were error-corrected and collapsed into unique sequences by a nearest-neighbor algorithm in which closely related sequences were merged to remove PCR and sequencing errors. Alignment of CDR3 sequences to IMGT reference sequences was used to assign V, D and J gene segments. Each retained sequence needed at least a six-nucleotide match to both a V gene segment and a J gene segment. A rearrangement counted as productive if the CDR3 had no stop codons and remained in frame with V and J, and every other rearrangement counted as non-productive. CDR3 was defined according to IMGT convention as the region running from the second conserved V-encoded cysteine to the conserved J-encoded phenylalanine. In an earlier analysis of roughly 580 of the donors, sequences lacking an unambiguous match to a single V gene segment were excluded. In an earlier analysis of approximately 500 of the donors, a V segment was called functional when productive rearrangements were above 56.7%, and segregating when the standard deviation between donors exceeded 5%. To diagnose cytomegalovirus status from the catalog of TCR beta chain sequences, a statistical classification framework was built. V and J gene assignment, in a later analysis, came from comparing TCR nucleotide sequences with IMGT/GENE-DB human TR gene sequences. A later analysis assigned CDR3 sequences and most-parsimonious VDJ recombination scenarios with the TCRdist pipeline. In a later analysis, each TCR beta chain was defined by its CDR3 amino acid sequence together with its V-gene family, and reads without a unique V-gene family were excluded. To address suspected cross-contamination and a sequencing artifact, a later analysis removed 592 highly shared, low-generation-probability nucleotide sequences. A later analysis calculated a clonal expansion index for each public chain from normalized within-repertoire ranks of inferred template counts. In a later analysis, generation probabilities were computed with a VDJ recombination model fitted to out-of-frame rearrangements, and the resulting probabilities were checked against IGoR. A later analysis scored TCR-TCR, TCR-HLA and TCR-CMV co-occurrence with hypergeometric tests, applying a repertoire-size bias correction to TCR pairs. False discovery rates were estimated in a later analysis by permuting HLA or CMV assignments 20 times. In a later analysis, co-occurring TCRs were grouped with DBSCAN, and TCRdist sequence similarity was added when clustering was performed within HLA-allele-positive subsets. For co-occurrence clustering, repertoires with fewer than 30,000 or more than 120,000 public chains were excluded, along with five repertoires with anomalous nucleotide sharing. Entries here come from immuneACCESS through TCRdb and include only in-frame sequences with V and J called. Some clones fail to appear in such tables; in the studies checked, an unresolved V gene covers under half of the shortfall, and the cause of the remainder is unknown. V, J and clone size are those of that table, while D and trimming were read from the DNA. This sample holds around 170,000 clones; 84% were observed only once. More than 0.35% of the sample is in the top ten clones.

CDR1 and CDR2, per the germline V gene (reference sequence), are SEHNR and FQNEAQ. Cut back by 5 bases and 5 bases, the V and J ends lie 12 bases apart. The CDR3 spans 13 residues, from the cysteine through the phenylalanine. The read is trimmed to its CDR3 DNA, 39 bases read in frame from base 1. As regards this clone: No cognate antigen has been identified for it. Qualities for individual bases were not recorded, and no much larger clone is one base off.

The cohort was made up of around 720 healthy bone marrow donors. Cohort members were all nominally healthy when sampled, although unrecorded immune exposures were likely present. The donor was CMV seronegative and was included in the group of a few hundred seronegative cohort members. A peripheral blood sample was collected from each donor, and TCR beta sequencing was performed on peripheral blood mononuclear cells. The Qiagen DNeasy Blood Extraction Kit was used to extract genomic DNA from the blood cell samples. Source material: PBMCs. The TCR was taken from a boy aged 2-9 years in good health and CMV-seronegative. Recombination joined TRBV7-9 with TRBJ1-2; confidence is insufficient to name the D gene. The CDR3 loop reads CASSPHERYGYTF. The bases are TGTGCCAGCAGCCCCCACGAGCGATATGGCTACACCTTC.